A selection of T cell receptor beta chains follows, all from one sample in a study of radiotherapy plus CTLA-4 blockade in lung cancer. The protocol was immunoSEQ multiplex PCR, while the TCRdb copy is restricted to in-frame clones and leaves out a portion. In the table there are 75,000 to 100,000 clones, approximately 85% of which are singletons. The sequencing here drew on peripheral blood, taken from a patient treated with radiotherapy plus ipilimumab. These receptors all come from a human donor with non-small cell lung cancer who had a partial response to radiotherapy plus ipilimumab. CDR3s include the opening cysteine and the closing phenylalanine or tryptophan. A D gene is named only where the DNA matches it firmly. Clone size is shown for a subset of rows, as once, few, many or a class of expanded clone.

d_gene,v_gene,j_gene,abundance,CDR3nt,CDR3aa
NA,TRBV29-1,TRBJ2-7,once,TGCAGCGCAATAATACAGGGTTTCTCCTACGAGCAGTACTTC,CSAIIQGFSYEQYF
NA,TRBV9,TRBJ2-7,NA,TGTGCCAGCAGCGACGGACAGACTGCCTACGAGCAGTACTTC,CASSDGQTAYEQYF
NA,TRBV7-9,TRBJ1-5,few,TGTGCCAGCAGCCGAAGCGGCAGTAATCAGCCCCAGCATTTT,CASSRSGSNQPQHF
TRBD2,TRBV11-2,TRBJ2-3,few,TGTGCCAGCAGCTTAGATCTGGGGGGGGGAGATACGCAGTATTTT,CASSLDLGGGDTQYF
NA,TRBV18,TRBJ1-1,once,TGTGCCAGCTCACCTCAGGGGTGGGGGAACACTGAAGCTTTCTTT,CASSPQGWGNTEAFF
TRBD2,TRBV7-3,TRBJ2-2,NA,TGTGCCAGCAGCCTCCAGGCGGGAGGCACCGGGGAGCTGTTTTTT,CASSLQAGGTGELFF
TRBD1,TRBV6-1,TRBJ1-2,few,TGTGCCAGCGGACAGGCTAACTATGGCTACACCTTC,CASGQANYGYTF
NA,TRBV6-5,TRBJ1-1,NA,TGTGCCAGCAGTTCCACTAGCGGGTGGAACACTGAAGCTTTCTTT,CASSSTSGWNTEAFF
TRBD2,TRBV19,TRBJ2-1,NA,TGTGCCAGTAGTATAACTAGCGGGCCCTACAATGAGCAGTTCTTC,CASSITSGPYNEQFF
NA,TRBV6-1,TRBJ2-7,once,TGTGCCAGCAGTGAGTACACAGTGAAGGAGCAGTACTTC,CASSEYTVKEQYF
TRBD1,TRBV11-3,TRBJ2-1,NA,TGTGCCAGCAGCAGGGACAGCTCCTACAATGAGCAGTTCTTC,CASSRDSSYNEQFF
TRBD1,TRBV27,TRBJ2-7,NA,TGTGCCAGCAGCGGACAGGAAGCCTACGAGCAGTACTTC,CASSGQEAYEQYF
TRBD1,TRBV27,TRBJ1-4,NA,TGTGCCAGCAGCAAAAGGACAGGGCCAACTAATGAAAAACTGTTTTTT,CASSKRTGPTNEKLFF
NA,TRBV30,TRBJ2-7,NA,TGTGCCTGGAGTGTCGGAGGCAGCGGCTACGAGCAGTACTTC,CAWSVGGSGYEQYF
TRBD2,TRBV19,TRBJ2-1,NA,TGTGCCAGTAGTATGGGTTTGAGCGGGATAAATGAGCAGTTCTTC,CASSMGLSGINEQFF
NA,TRBV7-3,TRBJ2-5,NA,TGTGCCAGCAGCTTTGGAGGGGAAGAGACCCAGTACTTC,CASSFGGEETQYF
NA,TRBV27,TRBJ2-6,NA,TGTGCCAGCAGTTTTTATGTGGCAGGGGCCAACGTCCTGACTTTC,CASSFYVAGANVLTF
NA,TRBV15,TRBJ2-1,once,TGTGCCACCAGCTCGGGTAGTCCCCCCTACAATGAGCAGTTCTTC,CATSSGSPPYNEQFF
TRBD2,TRBV5-1,TRBJ2-3,NA,TGCGCCAGCAGCCCGGGGACTAGCGGGATAGGTGATACGCAGTATTTT,CASSPGTSGIGDTQYF
TRBD2,TRBV7-2,TRBJ2-1,NA,TGTGCCAGCAGCTTAGTTGGGACTAGCGGGAGTTCTGAGCAGTTCTTC,CASSLVGTSGSSEQFF
NA,TRBV19,TRBJ1-5,once,TGTGCCAGTAGTCCCGGAGAGAGGCAGCCCCAGCATTTT,CASSPGERQPQHF
NA,TRBV9,TRBJ2-2,NA,TGTGCCAGCAGCCTTCGGAGCGGGCCGGGTACCGGGGAGCTGTTTTTT,CASSLRSGPGTGELFF
NA,TRBV9,TRBJ1-2,NA,TGTGCCAGCAGCGCCGTCACCGGGCCCTCATCGGGGGGCTACACCTTC,CASSAVTGPSSGGYTF
TRBD1,TRBV28,TRBJ2-7,once,TGTGCCAGCAGTACGCTCGGGACAGGGTCTAGCGAGCAGTACTTC,CASSTLGTGSSEQYF
NA,TRBV5-4,TRBJ2-7,few,TGTGCCAGCAGCGGTCCGGAGGGCTACGAGCAGTACTTC,CASSGPEGYEQYF
TRBD2,TRBV18,TRBJ2-1,once,TGTGCCAGCTCACCAAAACCGACTAGCGGGACGGGGGAGCAGTTCTTC,CASSPKPTSGTGEQFF
NA,TRBV7-9,TRBJ1-2,few,TGTGCCAGCAGCCTCGGGAGCTATGGCTACACCTTC,CASSLGSYGYTF
NA,TRBV29-1,TRBJ2-7,once,TGCAGCGTTGACGGAACAGGGAGCTACGAGCAGTACTTC,CSVDGTGSYEQYF
TRBD2,TRBV11-2,TRBJ2-7,few,TGTGCCAGCAGCCGATCCGCTAGCGGGAGGAGCTCCTACGAGCAGTACTTC,CASSRSASGRSSYEQYF
TRBD2,TRBV18,TRBJ2-1,NA,TGTGCCAGCTCACCAATCTCCGGGAGGAATGAGCAGTTCTTC,CASSPISGRNEQFF
NA,TRBV28,TRBJ1-6,NA,TGCCGAGCCACAGACTACCATTCACCCCTCCACTTT,CRATDYHSPLHF
TRBD1,TRBV7-9,TRBJ1-1,NA,TGTGCCAGCAGCTTGACCGGGACAGGGGGCACTGAAGCTTTCTTT,CASSLTGTGGTEAFF
TRBD1,TRBV11-2,TRBJ2-6,NA,TGTGCCAGCCATTATACAGGGGGCGGCATCCTGACTTTC,CASHYTGGGILTF
NA,TRBV7-9,TRBJ1-4,NA,TGTGCCAGCAGCTTTACAGGTGAAAAACTGTTTTTT,CASSFTGEKLFF
TRBD2,TRBV30,TRBJ2-1,NA,TGTGCCTGGAGGGGGACTAGCGGGAGTATCGGTGAGCAGTTCTTC,CAWRGTSGSIGEQFF
TRBD1,TRBV7-8,TRBJ2-7,NA,TGTGCCAGCAGCTTCGGGGACAGGGGGCGCGAGCAGTACTTC,CASSFGDRGREQYF
NA,TRBV7-2,TRBJ2-1,NA,TGTGCCAGCAGCTCAGCAGGGACAGGGATTCAGCGGGAGGATCGGAATGAGCAGTTCTTC,CASSSAGTGIQREDRNEQFF
TRBD2,TRBV28,TRBJ2-7,NA,TGTGCCAGCAGTTTAAGCGGGACTAGCGGCTACGAGCAGTACTTC,CASSLSGTSGYEQYF
TRBD1,TRBV5-1,TRBJ2-7,NA,TGCGCCAGCAGCTACGCCGGGACAGGGGGCTACGAGCAGTACTTC,CASSYAGTGGYEQYF
NA,TRBV5-1,TRBJ2-2,NA,TGCGCCAGCAGAGGGGGGAACACCGGGGAGCTGTTTTTT,CASRGGNTGELFF
NA,TRBV5-1,TRBJ1-1,NA,TGCGCCAGCAGCCCCCAGGGCACTGAAGCTTTCTTT,CASSPQGTEAFF
NA,TRBV2,TRBJ1-2,NA,TGTGCCAGCAGTGAAACGGGGTTCTATGGCTACACCTTC,CASSETGFYGYTF
TRBD2,TRBV4-2,TRBJ2-4,few,TGTGCCAGCAGCCAAGAGACTAGCGGGGAGGTTGACATTCAGTACTTC,CASSQETSGEVDIQYF
NA,TRBV7-9,TRBJ2-7,NA,TGTGCCAGCAGCTTCACTACAGGGTCCTACGAGCAGTACTTC,CASSFTTGSYEQYF
NA,TRBV5-1,TRBJ1-4,NA,TGCGCCAGCGGGGTGTCGGCGGGTGAAAAACTGTTTTTT,CASGVSAGEKLFF
NA,TRBV18,TRBJ2-7,NA,TGTGCCAGCTCACCACCCCCTCAGGGAAGCTACGAGCAGTACTTC,CASSPPPQGSYEQYF
TRBD1,TRBV28,TRBJ1-5,NA,TGTGCCACCAGGACAGGGGGCCTAGGCAATCAGCCCCAGCATTTT,CATRTGGLGNQPQHF
TRBD1,TRBV29-1,TRBJ2-1,NA,TGCAGCGTGACGGGACAGGCTAACTACAATGAGCAGTTCTTC,CSVTGQANYNEQFF
NA,TRBV30,TRBJ1-1,NA,TGTGCCTGGGGGGGACAGAACACTGAAGCTTTCTTT,CAWGGQNTEAFF
NA,TRBV10-1,TRBJ2-1,NA,TGCGCCAGCAGTGAGTCAATGGCGGGAGAGCAGTTCTTC,CASSESMAGEQFF
NA,TRBV27,TRBJ2-7,NA,TGTGCCAGCAGTTTAAGCAACAGGCCCACCGAGCAGTACTTC,CASSLSNRPTEQYF
TRBD1,TRBV19,TRBJ1-5,NA,TGTGCCAGTAGTCCCTCGGACAGGGGGAATCAGCCCCAGCATTTT,CASSPSDRGNQPQHF
NA,TRBV9,TRBJ2-3,NA,TGTGCCAGCAGCCTCCGACAGCCCGAAGATACGCAGTATTTT,CASSLRQPEDTQYF
TRBD1,TRBV9,TRBJ1-5,NA,TGTGCCAGCAGCCCTCGGACAGGGAATAGCAATCAGCCCCAGCATTTT,CASSPRTGNSNQPQHF
NA,TRBV5-1,TRBJ2-3,NA,TGCGCCAGCAGCTTGGTTCTTCCAGATACGCAGTATTTT,CASSLVLPDTQYF
NA,TRBV5-6,TRBJ2-7,NA,TGTGCCAGCAGGCGGGACGCCGAAGAGCAGTACTTC,CASRRDAEEQYF
NA,TRBV7-7,TRBJ2-7,once,TGTGCCAGCAGCCTCGGGAACTCCTACGAGCAGTACTTC,CASSLGNSYEQYF
TRBD1,TRBV5-1,TRBJ2-3,NA,TGCGCCAGCAGCTTGACAGGGGGCTTGGATACGCAGTATTTT,CASSLTGGLDTQYF
TRBD2,TRBV11-2,TRBJ2-7,few,TGTGCCAGCAGCTTAAGGGTTCCTAGCGGTGGCGGGGAGCAGTACTTC,CASSLRVPSGGGEQYF
NA,TRBV30,TRBJ2-7,NA,TGTGCCTGGAGCGCCCCAGGAACCTACGAGCAGTACTTC,CAWSAPGTYEQYF